This TCR beta chain was retrieved from a study of neurological immune-mediated disorders. Germline values: CDR1 SEHNR, CDR2 FQNEAQ (reference sequence). CDR3 length: 13 residues. V dropped 5 bases and J dropped 12 bases, with 17 bases sitting between them. This clonotype came up many times. A single run covered 15-18 subjects with over 190 million TCR-beta sequences. MiXCR was run by TCRdb on the 5' RACE reads, yielding one entry per CDR3 protein. The sample lists about 59,000 distinct CDR3 sequences, under 4.5% occurring once. This sequence was found in a woman in her twenties or thirties with multiple sclerosis. Input material: PBMCs. V and J are TRBV7-9 and TRBJ2-1; possible D gene TRBD2, 6 bases. CDR3: CASSRAGGIGQFF. The CDR3 bases are TGTGCCAGCAGCCGGGCCGGCGGGATTGGGCAGTTCTTC.